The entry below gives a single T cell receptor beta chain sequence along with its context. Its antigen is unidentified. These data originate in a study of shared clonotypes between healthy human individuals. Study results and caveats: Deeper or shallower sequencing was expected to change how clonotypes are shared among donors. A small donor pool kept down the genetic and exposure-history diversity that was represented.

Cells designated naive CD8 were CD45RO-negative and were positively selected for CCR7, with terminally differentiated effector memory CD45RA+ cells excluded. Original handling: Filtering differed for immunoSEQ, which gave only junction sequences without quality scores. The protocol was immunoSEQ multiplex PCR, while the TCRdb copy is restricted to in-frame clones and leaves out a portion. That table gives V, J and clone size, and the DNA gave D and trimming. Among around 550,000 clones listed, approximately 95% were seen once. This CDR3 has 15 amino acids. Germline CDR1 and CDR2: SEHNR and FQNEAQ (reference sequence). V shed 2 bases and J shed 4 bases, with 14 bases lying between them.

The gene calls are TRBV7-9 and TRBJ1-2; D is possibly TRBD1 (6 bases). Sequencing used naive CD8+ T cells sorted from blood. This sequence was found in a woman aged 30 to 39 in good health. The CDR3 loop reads CASSLRDSGVYGYTF. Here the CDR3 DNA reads TGTGCCAGCAGCTTACGGGATTCAGGGGTCTATGGCTACACCTTC.